This T cell receptor beta chain was found in a study of shared clonotypes between healthy human individuals. Trimming at V came to 2 bases and at J to 5 bases, leaving 4 bases not matched to a gene. Germline CDR1 ENHRY, CDR2 SYGVKD. This CDR3 has 16 residues. Clones were sequenced by immunoSEQ multiplex PCR, and TCRdb holds only the in-frame ones, with some missing. The data contain over 1.4 million clones, around 97% of them singletons. Whole-study findings and limits: There were few donors, and this limited the genetic and exposure-history diversity represented.

With respect to this clone: What it binds is unknown.

The source of this sequence is a man aged 30-40 years in good health. The V and J genes are TRBV10-3 and TRBJ2-2, with 11 positions matching TRBD2. Sample: naive CD4+ T cells sorted from blood. Subset denoted: CD45RA+ positively selected. The chain's CDR3 is CAISEVLAGVTGELFF. As DNA, the CDR3 is TGTGCCATCAGTGAGGTACTAGCGGGGGTGACCGGGGAGCTGTTTTTT.